The sequence of this T cell receptor beta chain was determined in a study of shared clonotypes between healthy human individuals. Of note for this clone: The target antigen is unknown.

Study findings and constraints: Inspection by rarefaction showed sorted-subset sequencing to be incomplete despite large depth.

The assay ran at deep level. Some clones are missing from TCRdb's copy, which holds only in-frame ones; the method was immunoSEQ multiplex PCR. The sample holds about 2.4 million clones; 93% are singletons and the top ten take about 0.39%. CDR1 and CDR2 (germline): SGHRS, YFSETQ. Trimming stripped 3 bases from V and 3 bases from J, with 15 bases between. CDR3 size: 15 residues. The chain combines TRBV5-1 with TRBJ1-2, with D possibly matching TRBD1 (6 bases). The sequenced sample was naive CD4+ T cells from PBMCs. Subset of the sample: CD45RA+ positively selected. The source is a man aged 18 to 29 in good health. Some clones in this sample may be carry-over from other donors' samples. The chain's CDR3 is CASSSLTGSDYGYTF. DNA of the CDR3: TGCGCCAGCAGCTCTCTGACAGGTTCCGACTATGGCTACACCTTC.